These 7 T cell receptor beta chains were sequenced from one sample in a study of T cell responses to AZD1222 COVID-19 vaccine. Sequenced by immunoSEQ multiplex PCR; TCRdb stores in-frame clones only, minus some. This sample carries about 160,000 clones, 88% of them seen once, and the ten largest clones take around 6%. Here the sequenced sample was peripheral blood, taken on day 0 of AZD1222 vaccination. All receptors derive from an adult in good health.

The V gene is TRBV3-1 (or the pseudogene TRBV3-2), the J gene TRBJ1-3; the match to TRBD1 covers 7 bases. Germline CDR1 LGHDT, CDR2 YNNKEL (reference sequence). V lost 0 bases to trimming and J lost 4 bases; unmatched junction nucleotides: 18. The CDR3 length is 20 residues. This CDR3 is CASSQDPMRGQTNSGNTIYF. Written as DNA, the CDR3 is TGTGCCAGCAGCCAAGATCCGATGAGGGGACAGACAAACTCGGGAAACACCATATATTTT.

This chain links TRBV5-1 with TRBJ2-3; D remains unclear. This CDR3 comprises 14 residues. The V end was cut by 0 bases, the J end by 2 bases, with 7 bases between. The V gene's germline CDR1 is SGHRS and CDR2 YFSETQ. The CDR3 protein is CASSLDSPTDTQYF. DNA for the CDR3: TGCGCCAGCAGCTTGGACAGTCCCACAGATACGCAGTATTTT.

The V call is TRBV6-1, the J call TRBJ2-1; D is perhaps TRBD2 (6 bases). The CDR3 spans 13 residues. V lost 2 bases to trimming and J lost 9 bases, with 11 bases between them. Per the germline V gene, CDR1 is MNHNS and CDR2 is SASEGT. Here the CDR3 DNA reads TGTGCCAGCAGTGAATGGGAGGTTGGTGAGCAGTTCTTC. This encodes CASSEWEVGEQFF.

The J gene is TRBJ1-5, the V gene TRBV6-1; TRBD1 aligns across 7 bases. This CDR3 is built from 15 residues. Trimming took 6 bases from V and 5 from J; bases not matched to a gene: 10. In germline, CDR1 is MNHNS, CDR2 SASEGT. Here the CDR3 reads CASRSQGIGDQPQHF. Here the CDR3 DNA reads TGTGCCAGCAGATCACAGGGGATTGGGGATCAGCCCCAGCATTTT.

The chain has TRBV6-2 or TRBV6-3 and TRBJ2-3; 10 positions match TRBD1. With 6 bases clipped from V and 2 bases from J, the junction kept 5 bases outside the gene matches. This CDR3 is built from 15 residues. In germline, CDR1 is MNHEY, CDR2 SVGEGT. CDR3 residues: CASSRGQGNTDTQYF. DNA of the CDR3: TGTGCCAGCAGCCGGGGACAGGGGAACACAGATACGCAGTATTTT.

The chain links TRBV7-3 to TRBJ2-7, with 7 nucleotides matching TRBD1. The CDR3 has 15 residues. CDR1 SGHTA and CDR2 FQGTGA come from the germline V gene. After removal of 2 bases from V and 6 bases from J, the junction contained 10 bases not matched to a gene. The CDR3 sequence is CASSLGWGTGAEQYF. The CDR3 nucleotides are TGTGCCAGCAGCTTAGGTTGGGGCACAGGGGCCGAGCAGTACTTC.

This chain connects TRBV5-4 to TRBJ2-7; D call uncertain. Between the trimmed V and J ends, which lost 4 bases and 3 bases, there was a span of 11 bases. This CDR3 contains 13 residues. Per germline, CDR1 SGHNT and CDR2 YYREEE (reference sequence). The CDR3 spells CASSAPTRYEQYF. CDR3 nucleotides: TGTGCCAGCAGCGCGCCCACCCGCTACGAGCAGTACTTC.